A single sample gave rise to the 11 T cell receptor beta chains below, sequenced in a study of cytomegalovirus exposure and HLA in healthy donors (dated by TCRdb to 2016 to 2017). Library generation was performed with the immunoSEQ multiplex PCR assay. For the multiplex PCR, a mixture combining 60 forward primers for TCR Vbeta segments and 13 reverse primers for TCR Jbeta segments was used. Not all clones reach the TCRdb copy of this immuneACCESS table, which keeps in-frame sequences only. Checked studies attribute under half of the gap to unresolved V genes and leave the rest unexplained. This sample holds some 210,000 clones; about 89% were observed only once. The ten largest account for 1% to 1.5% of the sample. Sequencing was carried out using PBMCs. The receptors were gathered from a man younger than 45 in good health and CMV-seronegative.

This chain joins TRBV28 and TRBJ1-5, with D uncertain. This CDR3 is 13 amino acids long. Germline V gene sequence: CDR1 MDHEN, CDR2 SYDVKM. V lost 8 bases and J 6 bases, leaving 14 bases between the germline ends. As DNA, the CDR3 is TGTGCCAGCCGTCAGGTCGCGGGTCAGCCCCAGCATTTT. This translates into CASRQVAGQPQHF. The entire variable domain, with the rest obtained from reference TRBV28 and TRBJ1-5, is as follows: DVKVTQSSRYLVKRTGEKVFLECVQDMDHENMFWYRQDPGLGLRLIYFSYDVKMKEKGDIPEGYSVSREKKERFSLILESASTNQTSMYLCASRQVAGQPQHFGDGTRLSIL.

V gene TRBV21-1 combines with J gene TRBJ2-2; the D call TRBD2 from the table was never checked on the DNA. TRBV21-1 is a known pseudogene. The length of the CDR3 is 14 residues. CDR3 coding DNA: TGTGCCAGACGGGAGGGCTGGGACACCGGGGAGCTGTTTTTT. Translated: CARREGWDTGELFF.

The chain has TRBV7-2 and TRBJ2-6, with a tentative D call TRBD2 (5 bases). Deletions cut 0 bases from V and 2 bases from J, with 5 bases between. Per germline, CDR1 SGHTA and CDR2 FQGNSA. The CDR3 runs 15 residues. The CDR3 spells CASSLAGAGANVLTF. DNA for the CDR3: TGTGCCAGCAGCTTAGCGGGAGCTGGGGCCAACGTCCTGACTTTC.

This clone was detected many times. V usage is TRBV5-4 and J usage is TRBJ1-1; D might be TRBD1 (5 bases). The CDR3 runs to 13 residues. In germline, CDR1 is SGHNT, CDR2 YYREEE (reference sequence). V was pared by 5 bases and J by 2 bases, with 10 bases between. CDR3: CASSSDTNTEAFF. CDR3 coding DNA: TGTGCCAGCAGTTCGGACACCAACACTGAAGCTTTCTTT.

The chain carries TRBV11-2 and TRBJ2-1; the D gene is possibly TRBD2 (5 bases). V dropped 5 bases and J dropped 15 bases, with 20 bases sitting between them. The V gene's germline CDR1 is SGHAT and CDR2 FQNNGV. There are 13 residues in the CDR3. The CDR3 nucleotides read TGTGCCAGCAGCACCCCCCGGACGGGGTCGACGTTCTTC. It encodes CASSTPRTGSTFF.

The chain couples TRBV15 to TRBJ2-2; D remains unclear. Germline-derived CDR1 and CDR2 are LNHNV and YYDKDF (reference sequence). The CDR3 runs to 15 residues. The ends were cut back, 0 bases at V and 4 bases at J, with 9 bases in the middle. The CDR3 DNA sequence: TGTGCCACCAGCAGAGACCGGGTACCCACCGGGGAGCTGTTTTTT. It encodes CATSRDRVPTGELFF.

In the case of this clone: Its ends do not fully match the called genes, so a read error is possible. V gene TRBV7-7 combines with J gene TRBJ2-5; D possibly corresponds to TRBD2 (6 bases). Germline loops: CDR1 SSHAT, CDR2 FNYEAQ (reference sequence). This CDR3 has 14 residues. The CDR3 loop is CASSFGDRGETQYF. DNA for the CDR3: TGTGCTAGCAGCTTTGGGGACCGGGGGGAGACCCAGTACTTC.

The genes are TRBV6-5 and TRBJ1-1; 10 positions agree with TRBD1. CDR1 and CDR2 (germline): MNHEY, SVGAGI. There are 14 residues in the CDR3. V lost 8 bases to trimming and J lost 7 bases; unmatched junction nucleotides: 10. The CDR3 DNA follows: TGTGCCAGCGCGCGACAGGGGGCAATAAGTGAAGCTTTCTTT. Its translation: CASARQGAISEAFF.

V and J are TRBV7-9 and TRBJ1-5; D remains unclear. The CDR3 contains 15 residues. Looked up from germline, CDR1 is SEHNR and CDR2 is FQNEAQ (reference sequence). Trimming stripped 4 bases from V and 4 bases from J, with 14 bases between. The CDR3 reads CASSSTLDLNQPQHF. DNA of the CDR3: TGTGCCAGCAGCTCTACTCTGGACTTAAATCAGCCCCAGCATTTT.

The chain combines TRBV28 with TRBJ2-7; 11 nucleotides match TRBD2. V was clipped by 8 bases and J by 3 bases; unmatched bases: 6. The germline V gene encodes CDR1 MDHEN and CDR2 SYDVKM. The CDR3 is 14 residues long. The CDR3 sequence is CASVLAGGFYEQYF. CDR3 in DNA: TGTGCCAGCGTATTAGCGGGAGGGTTCTACGAGCAGTACTTC.

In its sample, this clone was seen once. In DNA, the CDR3 is TGTGCCAGTTCCCGACAGGGGGCGAACACCGGGGAGCTGTTTTTT. Protein product: CASSRQGANTGELFF. This sequence joins TRBV7-8 and TRBJ2-2, with 9 bases matching TRBD1. Trimming cost V 9 bases and J 0 bases; bases outside gene matches: 5. This CDR3 spans 15 amino acids. The V gene's germline CDR1 is SGHVS and CDR2 FQNEAQ.